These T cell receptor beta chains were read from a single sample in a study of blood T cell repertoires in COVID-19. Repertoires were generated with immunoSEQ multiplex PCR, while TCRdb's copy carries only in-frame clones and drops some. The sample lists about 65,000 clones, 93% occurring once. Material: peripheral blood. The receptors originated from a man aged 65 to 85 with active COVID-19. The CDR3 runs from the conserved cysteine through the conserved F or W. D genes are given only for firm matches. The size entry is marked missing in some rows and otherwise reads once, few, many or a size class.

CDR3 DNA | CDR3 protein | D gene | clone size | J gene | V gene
TGTGCCAGCAGTTCAACAGGAGCCAATTCACCCCTCCACTTT | CASSSTGANSPLHF | - | - | TRBJ1-6 | TRBV6-6
TGCGCCAGCAGCCAGGGACAGGGGATGAACACTGAAGCTTTCTTT | CASSQGQGMNTEAFF | TRBD1 | - | TRBJ1-1 | TRBV4-1
TGTGCCAGCAGCACGAACCTTCCGGGACAGGGGGGAAACACCATATATTTT | CASSTNLPGQGGNTIYF | TRBD1 | - | TRBJ1-3 | TRBV2
TGTGCCAGCAGCTCCAGCGGGCGCGGGGAAAAACTGTTTTTT | CASSSSGRGEKLFF | - | - | TRBJ1-4 | TRBV7-2
TGTGCCAGCAGTGAACCCACCCCGGTGACGGGGGGGATCTATAATTCACCCCTCCACTTT | CASSEPTPVTGGIYNSPLHF | - | - | TRBJ1-6 | TRBV2
TGTGCCACCAGCAGAGCGGGACAGGGCTATGGCTACACCTTC | CATSRAGQGYGYTF | TRBD1 | - | TRBJ1-2 | TRBV15
TGTGCCAGTAGCACCACGAGGTGGAACTATGGCTACACCTTC | CASSTTRWNYGYTF | - | - | TRBJ1-2 | TRBV19
TGTGCCAGCAGCGTCGGGTCTAACACTGAAGCTTTCTTT | CASSVGSNTEAFF | - | - | TRBJ1-1 | TRBV7-9
TGCGCCAGCAACCAAGGGGGGGGCGCGGATGAAAAACTGTTTTTT | CASNQGGGADEKLFF | - | once | TRBJ1-4 | TRBV4-1
TGCGCCAGCAGCCAGAGGGTTTGGGGGGCCAACGTCCTGACTTTC | CASSQRVWGANVLTF | - | - | TRBJ2-6 | TRBV4-3
TGTGCCAGCAGCTTCCCCAGGGGGCCGGCTGGAAACACCATATATTTT | CASSFPRGPAGNTIYF | TRBD1 | - | TRBJ1-3 | TRBV7-8
TGTGCCAGCAGCTTGGTGGGGCGAAGCGGGGAGCTGTTTTTT | CASSLVGRSGELFF | - | - | TRBJ2-2 | TRBV5-4
TGTGCCAGCGGGACAACATATAATTCGCCCCTCCACTTT | CASGTTYNSPLHF | - | - | TRBJ1-6 | TRBV2
TGTGCCAGCAGTTCAGCCCCTCTAGCGGGGGGGCCGAGGGAGACCCAGTACTTC | CASSSAPLAGGPRETQYF | TRBD2 | - | TRBJ2-5 | TRBV6-2/TRBV6-3
TGTGCCAGCAGTGAATTAGGGGCTAGCAATCAGCCCCAGCATTTT | CASSELGASNQPQHF | - | - | TRBJ1-5 | TRBV6-1
TGTGCCAGCCATGACACAATAGACAGCTATGGCTACACCTTC | CASHDTIDSYGYTF | - | once | TRBJ1-2 | TRBV5-6
TGTGCCAGCAGCTCCAGACAGGGAAGCCCCTACGAGCAGTACTTC | CASSSRQGSPYEQYF | TRBD1 | once | TRBJ2-7 | TRBV7-6
TGTGCCAGCAGTGACTCGAGGAGTTTCTCCTACAATGAGCAGTTCTTC | CASSDSRSFSYNEQFF | - | - | TRBJ2-1 | TRBV6-4
TGCGCCAGCAGCCAAGTCCCGACAGGGCCCAATCAGCCCCAGCATTTT | CASSQVPTGPNQPQHF | TRBD1 | - | TRBJ1-5 | TRBV4-1
TGTGCCAGCAGCTTATCTGCTGGGAGGGTATCGGCTTTCTTT | CASSLSAGRVSAFF | - | - | TRBJ1-1 | TRBV7-2
TGTGCCAGCACGACACCGGGACAGGCTCCTTTTCAGCCCCAGCATTTT | CASTTPGQAPFQPQHF | TRBD1 | - | TRBJ1-5 | TRBV19
TGTGCCAGCAGTGATAGTCAGGGACTAGGTTCTGGGAATGAGCAGTTCTTC | CASSDSQGLGSGNEQFF | TRBD2 | - | TRBJ2-1 | TRBV6-4
TGCAGCGTATTAGCGCACCAAGAGACCCAGTACTTC | CSVLAHQETQYF | - | - | TRBJ2-5 | TRBV29-1
TGTGCCAGCAGCTACCGAGACGAGCAGTACTTC | CASSYRDEQYF | - | - | TRBJ2-7 | TRBV5-6
TGTGCCAGCAGCTTAATCGGGACAACCTACAATGAGCAGTTCTTC | CASSLIGTTYNEQFF | - | - | TRBJ2-1 | TRBV7-9
TGCGCCAGCAGCGGCGGGGGGGCTTTTGATACGCAGTATTTT | CASSGGGAFDTQYF | TRBD2 | - | TRBJ2-3 | TRBV5-1
TGTGCCAGCAGCTTAGGGGCAGGGGGAACGTACGAGCAGTACTTC | CASSLGAGGTYEQYF | TRBD1 | - | TRBJ2-7 | TRBV11-3
TGTGCCAGCGGGCGCGAACCGTCCTACGAGCAGTACTTC | CASGREPSYEQYF | - | - | TRBJ2-7 | TRBV6-5
TGCGCCAGCAGCCCTACACCTACAGGGACCAACTATGGCTACACCTTC | CASSPTPTGTNYGYTF | - | - | TRBJ1-2 | TRBV5-1
TGTGCCAGCAGCAACGGACAGGGGAACTATGGCTACACCTTC | CASSNGQGNYGYTF | TRBD1 | - | TRBJ1-2 | TRBV2
TGCGCCAGCAGCTTGGACGGGACAGGGGGAGGGGATGAGCAGTTCTTC | CASSLDGTGGGDEQFF | TRBD1 | - | TRBJ2-1 | TRBV5-1
TGTGCCACCAGTGATTTAATGTCCTGTGGCAGGGACTATGGCTACACCTTC | CATSDLMSCGRDYGYTF | - | - | TRBJ1-2 | TRBV24-1
TGCGCCAGCAGCGGGACAGGGGTGGGCACAGATACGCAGTATTTT | CASSGTGVGTDTQYF | TRBD1 | - | TRBJ2-3 | TRBV5-1
TGTGCCAGCAGCCAAGTGGGCGACCAAGCTTTCTTT | CASSQVGDQAFF | - | - | TRBJ1-1 | TRBV3-1/TRBV3-2
TGTGCCAGCAGTGAGCTGGAGCAGAGGGCCGGAGGGACCCAGTACTTC | CASSELEQRAGGTQYF | - | - | TRBJ2-5 | TRBV25-1
TGCGCCAGCAGCTTGAGTACTAGCGGGGCATACACAGATACGCAGTATTTT | CASSLSTSGAYTDTQYF | TRBD2 | - | TRBJ2-3 | TRBV5-1
TGTGCCAGCAGTTTAAACGGGCAGGGTGATTTGATGAGCAATCAGCCCCAGCATTTT | CASSLNGQGDLMSNQPQHF | - | - | TRBJ1-5 | TRBV28
TGTGCCAGCTCACCACCGTCGGGGACTGAAGCTTTCTTT | CASSPPSGTEAFF | - | - | TRBJ1-1 | TRBV18
TGTGCCAGCAGTCAACCGGGACAGGGGAGGCATGGCTACACCTTC | CASSQPGQGRHGYTF | TRBD1 | - | TRBJ1-2 | TRBV28
TGTGCCAGCATATTCCTAAGAGGGACCAACGGGGGAGAGCAGTTCTTC | CASIFLRGTNGGEQFF | - | - | TRBJ2-1 | TRBV5-6
TGTGCCAGCAGCCAAGATATCCTCTTTCCCTCTGGAAACACCATATATTTT | CASSQDILFPSGNTIYF | - | - | TRBJ1-3 | TRBV3-1/TRBV3-2
TGTGCCAGCTCACCGAGGCAGGGGATCCACGAGCAGTACTTC | CASSPRQGIHEQYF | - | - | TRBJ2-7 | TRBV18
TGTGCCAGCATCTTAGAGGGAGTGCAGTACTTC | CASILEGVQYF | - | few | TRBJ2-7 | TRBV12-3/TRBV12-4
TGTGCCAGCAGAGAGGGACAGTCCTACAATGAGCAGTTCTTC | CASREGQSYNEQFF | TRBD1 | - | TRBJ2-1 | TRBV6-5
TGCGCCAGCAGCTTGACAGGCCCCCAAGAGACCCAGTACTTC | CASSLTGPQETQYF | - | - | TRBJ2-5 | TRBV5-1
TGCGCCAGCAGCCAAGGATCGGTGGAGGAAAAACTGTTTTTT | CASSQGSVEEKLFF | - | once | TRBJ1-4 | TRBV4-1
TGTGCCAGCAGCTTGAACAGGGACACTGAAGCTTTCTTT | CASSLNRDTEAFF | - | - | TRBJ1-1 | TRBV5-8
TGTGCCAGCAGGGGGGACAGCCTAAATAATTCACCCCTCCACTTT | CASRGDSLNNSPLHF | TRBD1 | - | TRBJ1-6 | TRBV6-4
TGTGCCAGCATTTCCGAGCTTTACAATGAGCAGTTCTTC | CASISELYNEQFF | - | - | TRBJ2-1 | TRBV2
TGTGCCAGCAGCAACTTCGGACAGATAAATCAGCCCCAGCATTTT | CASSNFGQINQPQHF | - | few | TRBJ1-5 | TRBV7-9
TGTGCCAGCAGCGTAGGGGGGGGCGGCAATCAGCCCCAGCATTTT | CASSVGGGGNQPQHF | - | - | TRBJ1-5 | TRBV9
TGTGCCAGCAGCCCCCGGAGGGGCGCGGGGCAAGAGACCCAGTACTTC | CASSPRRGAGQETQYF | - | - | TRBJ2-5 | TRBV11-3
TGTGCCAGTAGTAGGGGCGCGGATGGCTACACCTTC | CASSRGADGYTF | - | - | TRBJ1-2 | TRBV19
TGTGCCAGCAGCACCAGGGGGACACAGGGAACCGGGGAGCTGTTTTTT | CASSTRGTQGTGELFF | TRBD1 | - | TRBJ2-2 | TRBV7-8
TGTGCCAGCAGTAGTTTAGCGGGGGGGGACTACGAGCAGTACTTC | CASSSLAGGDYEQYF | TRBD2 | - | TRBJ2-7 | TRBV6-5
TGTGCCAGCAGCCAAGATCAGGGTGAGCAGTTCTTC | CASSQDQGEQFF | - | - | TRBJ2-1 | TRBV3-1/TRBV3-2